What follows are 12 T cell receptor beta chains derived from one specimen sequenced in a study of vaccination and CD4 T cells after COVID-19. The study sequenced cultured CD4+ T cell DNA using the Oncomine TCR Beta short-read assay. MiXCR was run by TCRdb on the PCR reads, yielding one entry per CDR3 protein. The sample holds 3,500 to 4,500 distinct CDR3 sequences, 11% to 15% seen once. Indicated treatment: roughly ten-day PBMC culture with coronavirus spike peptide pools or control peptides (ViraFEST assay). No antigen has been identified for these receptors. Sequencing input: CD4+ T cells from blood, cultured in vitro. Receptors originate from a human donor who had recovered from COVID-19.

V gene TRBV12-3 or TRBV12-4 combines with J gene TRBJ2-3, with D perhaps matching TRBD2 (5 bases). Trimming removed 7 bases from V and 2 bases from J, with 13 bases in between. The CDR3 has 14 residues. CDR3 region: CASTIGLSTDTQYF. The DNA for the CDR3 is TGTGCCAGCACTATCGGACTCTCCACAGATACGCAGTATTTT.

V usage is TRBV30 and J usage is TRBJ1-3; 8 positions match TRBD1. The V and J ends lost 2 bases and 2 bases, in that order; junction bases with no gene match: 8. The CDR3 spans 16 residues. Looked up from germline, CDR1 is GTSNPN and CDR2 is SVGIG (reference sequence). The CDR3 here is CAWSPRQGTPGNTIYF. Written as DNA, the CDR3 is TGTGCCTGGAGTCCGAGACAGGGGACCCCTGGAAACACCATATATTTT.

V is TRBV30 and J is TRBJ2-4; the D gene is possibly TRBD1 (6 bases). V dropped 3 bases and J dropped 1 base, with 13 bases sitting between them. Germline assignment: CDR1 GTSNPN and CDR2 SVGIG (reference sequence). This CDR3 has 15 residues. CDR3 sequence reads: CAWRVQGPAKNIQYF. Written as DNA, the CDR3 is TGTGCCTGGAGAGTACAGGGTCCGGCCAAAAACATTCAGTACTTC.

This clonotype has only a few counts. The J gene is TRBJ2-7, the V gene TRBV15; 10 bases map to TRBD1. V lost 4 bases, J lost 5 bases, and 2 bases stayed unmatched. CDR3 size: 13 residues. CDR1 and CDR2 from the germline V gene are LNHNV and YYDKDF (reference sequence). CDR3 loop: CATSTTGGHEQYF. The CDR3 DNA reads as TGTGCCACCAGCACGACAGGGGGCCACGAGCAGTACTTC.

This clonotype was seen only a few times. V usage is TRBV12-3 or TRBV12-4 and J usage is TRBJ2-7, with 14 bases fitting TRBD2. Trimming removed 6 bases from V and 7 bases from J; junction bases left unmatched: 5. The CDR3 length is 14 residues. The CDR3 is CASRPGLAGAEQYF. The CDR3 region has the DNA TGTGCCAGCAGGCCGGGACTAGCGGGGGCAGAGCAGTACTTC.

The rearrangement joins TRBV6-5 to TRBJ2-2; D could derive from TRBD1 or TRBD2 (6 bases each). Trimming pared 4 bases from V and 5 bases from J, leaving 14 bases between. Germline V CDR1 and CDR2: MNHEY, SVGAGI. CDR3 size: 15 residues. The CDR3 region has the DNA TGTGCCAGCAGTTCCCCGGGGGCAGGGACCGGGGAGCTGTTTTTT. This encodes CASSSPGAGTGELFF.

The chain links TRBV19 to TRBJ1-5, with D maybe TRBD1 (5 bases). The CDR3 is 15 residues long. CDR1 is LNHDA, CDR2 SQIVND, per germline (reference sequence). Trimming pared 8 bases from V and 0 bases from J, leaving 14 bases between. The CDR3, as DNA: TGTGCCAGTGGGGGGGTCCCTTATAGCAATCAGCCCCAGCATTTT. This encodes CASGGVPYSNQPQHF. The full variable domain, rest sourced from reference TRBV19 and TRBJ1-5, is DGGITQSPKYLFRKEGQNVTLSCEQNLNHDAMYWYRQDPGQGLRLIYYSQIVNDFQKGDIAEGYSVSREKKESFPLTVTSAQKNPTAFYLCASGGVPYSNQPQHFGDGTRLSIL.

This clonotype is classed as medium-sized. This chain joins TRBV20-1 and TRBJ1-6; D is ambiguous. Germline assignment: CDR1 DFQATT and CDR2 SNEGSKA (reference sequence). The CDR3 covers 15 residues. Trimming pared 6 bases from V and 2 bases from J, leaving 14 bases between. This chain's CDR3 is CSASSPEAYNSPLHF. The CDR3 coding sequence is TGCAGTGCCTCCAGCCCAGAGGCCTATAATTCACCCCTCCACTTT.

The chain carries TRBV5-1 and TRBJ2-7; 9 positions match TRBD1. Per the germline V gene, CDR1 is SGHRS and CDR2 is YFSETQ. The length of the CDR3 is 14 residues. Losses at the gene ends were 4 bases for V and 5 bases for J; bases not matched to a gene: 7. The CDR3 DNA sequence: TGCGCCAGCAGCGCGACAGGGGGTCAAGACGAGCAGTACTTC. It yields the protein CASSATGGQDEQYF.

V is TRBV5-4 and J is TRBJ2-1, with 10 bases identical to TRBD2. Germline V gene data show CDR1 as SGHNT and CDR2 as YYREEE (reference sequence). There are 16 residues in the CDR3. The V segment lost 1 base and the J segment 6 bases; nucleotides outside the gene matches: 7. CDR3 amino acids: CASSLLGIAGGNEQFF. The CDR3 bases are TGTGCCAGCAGCTTGTTGGGAATAGCGGGGGGCAATGAGCAGTTCTTC.

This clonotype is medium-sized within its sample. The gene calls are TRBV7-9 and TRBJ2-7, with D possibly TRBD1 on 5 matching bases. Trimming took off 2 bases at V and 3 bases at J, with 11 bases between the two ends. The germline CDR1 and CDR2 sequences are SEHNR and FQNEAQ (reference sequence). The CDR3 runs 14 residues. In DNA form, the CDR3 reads TGTGCCAGCAGCTTAATGGGGCCGGACTACGAGCAGTACTTC. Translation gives CASSLMGPDYEQYF.

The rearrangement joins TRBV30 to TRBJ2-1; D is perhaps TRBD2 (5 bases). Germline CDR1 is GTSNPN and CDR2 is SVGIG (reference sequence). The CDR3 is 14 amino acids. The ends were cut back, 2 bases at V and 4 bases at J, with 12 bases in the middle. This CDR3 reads CAWSTGSRYNEQFF. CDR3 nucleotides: TGTGCCTGGAGTACGGGGAGTCGGTACAATGAGCAGTTCTTC. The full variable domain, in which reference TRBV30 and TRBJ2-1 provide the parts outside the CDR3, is SQTIHQWPATLVQPVGSPLSLECTVEGTSNPNLYWYRQAAGRGLQLLFYSVGIGQISSEVPQNLSASRPQDRQFILSSKKLLLSDSGFYLCAWSTGSRYNEQFFGPGTRLTVL.